This T cell receptor beta chain was captured by sequencing in a study of identifying expanded T cells in peripheral blood. Remarks on this clone: The junction does not match germline at one end; this may be a read error.

Sequenced by immunoSEQ multiplex PCR; TCRdb stores in-frame clones only, minus some. The sample has 130,000 or so clones; approximately 88% are singletons. The germline gives CDR1 SNHLY, CDR2 FYNNEI. The CDR3 is 12 residues long. The clonotype was recovered from a person between 18 and 75 years old in good health. The chain joins TRBV2 to TRBJ2-2; D tentatively fits TRBD1 or TRBD2 (5 bases each). Sequenced input: blood. The CDR3 sequence is CASRADSGGLFF. The CDR3 DNA reads as TGTGCCAGCAGGGCAGACAGTGGGGGGCTGTTTTTT.